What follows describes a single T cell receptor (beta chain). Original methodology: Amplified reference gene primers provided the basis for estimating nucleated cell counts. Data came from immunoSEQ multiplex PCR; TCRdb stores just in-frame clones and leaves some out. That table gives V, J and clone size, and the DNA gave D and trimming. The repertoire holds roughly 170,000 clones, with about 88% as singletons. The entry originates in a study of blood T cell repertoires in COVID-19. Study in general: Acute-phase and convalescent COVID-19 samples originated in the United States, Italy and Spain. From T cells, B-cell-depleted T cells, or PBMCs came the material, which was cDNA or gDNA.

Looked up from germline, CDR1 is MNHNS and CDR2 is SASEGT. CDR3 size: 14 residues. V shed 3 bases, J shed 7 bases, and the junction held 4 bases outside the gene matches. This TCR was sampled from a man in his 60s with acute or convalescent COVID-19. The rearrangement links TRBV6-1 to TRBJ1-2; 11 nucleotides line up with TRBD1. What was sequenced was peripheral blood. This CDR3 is CASSEWTGGTGYTF. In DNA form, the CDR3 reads TGTGCCAGCAGTGAGTGGACAGGGGGCACTGGCTACACCTTC.